A single sample is the source of the 26 T cell receptor beta chains below, sequenced in a study of blood T cell repertoires in COVID-19. Assay: immunoSEQ multiplex PCR; the TCRdb copy retains only in-frame clones and omits some. Of about 260,000 clones detected, over 80% appear once; the ten largest clones hold approximately 10%. The specimen sequenced was peripheral blood. Receptors were obtained from a woman in her 70s with COVID-19, enrolled during active disease.

The genes are TRBV7-3 and TRBJ2-1; the match to TRBD2 covers 8 bases. The J segment lost 4 bases and the V segment lost 3 bases, leaving 8 bases of the junction unmatched. The CDR3 loop spans 16 amino acids. Germline CDR1 is SGHTA and CDR2 is FQGTGA. The DNA for the CDR3 is TGTGCCAGCAGCTTCACCGGGACTAGTTTATACAATGAGCAGTTCTTC. Its protein is CASSFTGTSLYNEQFF.

The chain has TRBV28 and TRBJ2-7, with 10 bases aligning to TRBD1. The CDR3 is 14 residues long. Germline V CDR1 and CDR2: MDHEN, SYDVKM. The J segment lost 9 bases and the V segment lost 6 bases, leaving 11 bases of the junction unmatched. The CDR3 loop reads CASRKIRQGATQYF. In nucleotides, the CDR3 is TGTGCCAGCAGGAAAATCAGACAGGGGGCGACGCAGTACTTC. Based on the CDR3 plus reference TRBV28 and TRBJ2-7, the full variable domain is DVKVTQSSRYLVKRTGEKVFLECVQDMDHENMFWYRQDPGLGLRLIYFSYDVKMKEKGDIPEGYSVSREKKERFSLILESASTNQTSMYLCASRKIRQGATQYFGPGTRLTVT.

This clone was found a few times. The rearrangement uses TRBV3-1 (or the pseudogene TRBV3-2) and TRBJ1-3, with D tentatively TRBD1 (6 bases). CDR1 and CDR2 from the germline V gene are LGHDT and YNNKEL (reference sequence). The CDR3 runs to 15 residues. V was clipped by 0 bases and J by 7 bases, with 13 bases between them. CDR3 in DNA: TGTGCCAGCAGCCAAGAGACGGAGGGGGGGAACACCATATATTTT. Its protein is CASSQETEGGNTIYF.

CDR3 protein: CASSGQGVVTQYF. CDR3 DNA: TGTGCCAGCAGTGGACAGGGGGTGGTGACCCAGTACTTC. This sequence joins TRBV12-3 or TRBV12-4 and TRBJ2-5; TRBD1 matches 10 bases. V lost 5 bases, J lost 7 bases, and 4 bases stayed unmatched. There are 13 residues in the CDR3.

This chain joins TRBV14 and TRBJ1-1, with D uncertain. V was trimmed by 5 bases and J by 1 base, leaving 11 bases between them. The CDR3 extends over 14 amino acids. CDR1 and CDR2 (germline): SGHDN, FVKESK. Here the CDR3 DNA reads TGTGCCAGCAGCAACAGACGGGGGAACACTGAAGCTTTCTTT. Encoded protein: CASSNRRGNTEAFF.

The V gene is TRBV28, the J gene TRBJ2-4; D gene uncertain. Germline V gene sequence: CDR1 MDHEN, CDR2 SYDVKM. The CDR3 consists of 14 residues. Trimming removed 6 bases at V and 0 bases at J, with 9 bases between. The DNA for the CDR3 is TGTGCCAGCAGCCCCGGTCTAGCCAAAAACATTCAGTACTTC. Encoded protein: CASSPGLAKNIQYF.

This clone appeared once. This chain links TRBV9 with TRBJ1-2; D is unclear. The CDR3 is 14 residues long. With 0 bases removed from V and 5 bases from J, the gap between germline ends came to 11 bases. Germline CDR1 reads SGDLS; CDR2 reads YYNGEE. CDR3 coding DNA: TGTGCCAGCAGCGTAGATGTGCGCGGGTATGGCTACACCTTC. It yields the protein CASSVDVRGYGYTF.

The chain joins TRBV19 to TRBJ1-6; TRBD1 matches 10 bases. Germline lookup yields CDR1 LNHDA and CDR2 SQIVND (reference sequence). V shed 4 bases, J shed 7 bases, and the junction held 4 bases outside the gene matches. The CDR3 extends over 15 amino acids. The CDR3 nucleotides read TGTGCCAGTAGTACACCGGGACAGGGGAATTCACCCCTCCACTTT. Translation: CASSTPGQGNSPLHF.

J is TRBJ1-1 and V is TRBV10-3, with D maybe TRBD1 (5 bases). The germline V gene encodes CDR1 ENHRY and CDR2 SYGVKD. Trimming cost V 0 bases and J 3 bases, with 11 bases left between them. This CDR3 is built from 15 residues. This chain's CDR3 is CAISESRGGYTEAFF. The CDR3 DNA reads TGTGCCATCAGTGAGTCAAGGGGAGGGTACACTGAAGCTTTCTTT.

Here the CDR3 reads CATSREKQGDSGYTF. DNA for the CDR3: TGTGCCACCAGCAGAGAGAAGCAGGGTGATTCAGGCTACACCTTC. V is TRBV15 and J is TRBJ1-2, with D possibly being TRBD1 (5 bases). Germline V lookup: CDR1 LNHNV, CDR2 YYDKDF (reference sequence). The CDR3 covers 15 residues. The V end was cut by 0 bases, the J end by 8 bases, with 16 bases between.

V gene TRBV27 combines with J gene TRBJ2-3; D perhaps matches TRBD1 (6 bases). Per the germline V gene, CDR1 is MNHEY and CDR2 is SMNVEV (reference sequence). The CDR3 is made up of 17 amino acids. Trimming took off 7 bases at V and 8 bases at J, with 28 bases between the two ends. The CDR3 sequence: CASIPLGTSKKHSTQYF. The CDR3 bases are TGTGCCAGCATTCCGCTGGGGACAAGCAAAAAGCATTCTACGCAGTATTTT.

The chain combines TRBV2 with TRBJ2-2, with 9 nucleotides matching TRBD2. This CDR3 has 13 residues. Losses at the gene ends were 7 bases for V and 6 bases for J; bases not matched to a gene: 3. Germline-derived CDR1 and CDR2 are SNHLY and FYNNEI. Here the CDR3 reads CASMLAGAGELFF. For the CDR3, the DNA is TGTGCCAGCATGTTAGCGGGAGCCGGGGAGCTGTTTTTT.

The CDR3, as DNA: TGTGCCAGCCGTGGAGTAGCGGGAGTGGGGCGGCAGTTCTTC. Translation: CASRGVAGVGRQFF. This chain connects TRBV27 to TRBJ2-1, with 9 bases that match TRBD2. Germline lookup yields CDR1 MNHEY and CDR2 SMNVEV (reference sequence). This CDR3 region has 14 residues. V trimming: 8 bases; J trimming: 12 bases; junction bases outside the gene matches: 14.

The V gene is TRBV28, the J gene TRBJ1-5, with 8 bases lining up with TRBD1. Germline V lookup: CDR1 MDHEN, CDR2 SYDVKM. This CDR3 contains 13 residues. V was clipped by 8 bases and J by 11 bases; unmatched bases: 11. The CDR3 sequence is CASRGQALESQHF. The DNA of the CDR3 is TGTGCCAGCCGGGGACAGGCCTTGGAGTCCCAGCATTTT.

V usage is TRBV2 and J usage is TRBJ1-1, with 8 bases lining up with TRBD1. CDR1 SNHLY and CDR2 FYNNEI come from the germline V gene. The CDR3 consists of 12 residues. The V gene end was trimmed by 8 bases and the J gene end by 5 bases; junction bases not matched to a gene: 4. The chain's CDR3 is CASGQGITEAFF. The CDR3 DNA sequence: TGTGCCAGCGGACAGGGAATTACTGAAGCTTTCTTT.

The chain links TRBV3-1 (or the pseudogene TRBV3-2) to TRBJ2-7, with D possibly TRBD1 on 6 matching bases. This CDR3 is built from 15 residues. V was trimmed by 0 bases and J by 6 bases, leaving 15 bases between them. CDR1 and CDR2 from the germline V gene are LGHDT and YNNKEL (reference sequence). The CDR3 nucleotides read TGTGCCAGCAGCCAAGATCTTGTACAGGGTAGCGAGCAGTACTTC. This translates into CASSQDLVQGSEQYF.

The chain employs TRBV27 and TRBJ2-5; TRBD2 agrees at 7 bases. The V gene's germline CDR1 is MNHEY and CDR2 SMNVEV (reference sequence). This CDR3 is 12 amino acids long. Trimming removed 9 bases from V and 2 bases from J; junction bases left unmatched: 3. CDR3 sequence: CASWTRQETQYF. Here the CDR3 DNA reads TGTGCCAGTTGGACTAGGCAAGAGACCCAGTACTTC.

The chain couples TRBV11-2 to TRBJ1-2, with a possible D match to TRBD1 (6 bases). The V end lost 2 bases, the J end lost 8 bases, and 15 bases lay between the germline ends. The CDR3 has 14 amino acids. The germline gives CDR1 SGHAT, CDR2 FQNNGV. CDR3 in amino acids: CASSLSGTSWGYTF. As DNA, the CDR3 is TGTGCCAGCAGCTTATCCGGGACATCATGGGGCTACACCTTC.

This clone was recorded once. The V call is TRBV6-1, the J call TRBJ1-5, with no clear D. Trimming pared 0 bases from V and 2 bases from J, leaving 8 bases between. Germline CDR1 MNHNS, CDR2 SASEGT. The CDR3 spans 15 residues. The CDR3 DNA sequence: TGTGCCAGCAGTGAAGCGCGGTGGGGCAATCAGCCCCAGCATTTT. Protein: CASSEARWGNQPQHF.

The chain has TRBV4-2 and TRBJ1-2; TRBD1 matches 9 bases. Germline lookup yields CDR1 LGHNA and CDR2 YNFKEQ. The CDR3 extends over 16 amino acids. Unmatched junction bases numbered 14, after V lost 4 bases and J lost 8 bases. The CDR3 DNA follows: TGTGCCAGCAGCCCATCACCTACAGGGGGCTCAGGGGGCTACACCTTC. Translated, it gives CASSPSPTGGSGGYTF.

About this clone: This sample also contains other DNA sequences that code for the same CDR3. CDR3 in DNA: TGTGCCAGTAGTCGGGGTAGCGAGCAGTACTTC. The encoded protein is CASSRGSEQYF. The chain combines TRBV19 with TRBJ2-7; a possible D gene is TRBD2 (5 bases). This CDR3 comprises 11 residues. Germline V lookup: CDR1 LNHDA, CDR2 SQIVND (reference sequence). Between the trimmed V and J ends, which lost 5 bases and 6 bases, there was a span of 8 bases.

The chain uses TRBV19 and TRBJ2-2; tentatively, D is TRBD1 (5 bases). The V gene's germline CDR1 is LNHDA and CDR2 SQIVND (reference sequence). V lost 6 bases and J lost 6, with 14 bases in between. The CDR3 contains 14 residues. The CDR3 loop is CASRVGAPSGELFF. The CDR3 DNA reads as TGTGCCAGTAGGGTAGGGGCCCCCTCCGGGGAGCTGTTTTTT.

This rearrangement joins TRBV5-1 to TRBJ2-1; tentatively, D is TRBD2 (6 bases). Germline V gives CDR1 SGHRS, CDR2 YFSETQ. V dropped 3 bases and J dropped 3 bases, with 13 bases sitting between them. There are 15 residues in the CDR3. The CDR3 here is CASSSIAEYYNEQFF. CDR3 in DNA: TGCGCCAGCAGCTCCATAGCGGAGTACTACAATGAGCAGTTCTTC.

The chain uses TRBV28 and TRBJ2-1, with 7 bases matching TRBD2. Germline V gene lookup returns CDR1 MDHEN and CDR2 SYDVKM. V shed 6 bases, J shed 0 bases, and the junction held 14 bases outside the gene matches. The CDR3 consists of 18 residues. CDR3 bases: TGTGCCAGCAGAAATTTCAAACTGCGGGGGAGCTCCTACAATGAGCAGTTCTTC. Its protein product is CASRNFKLRGSSYNEQFF.

V and J are TRBV30 and TRBJ2-7; maybe TRBD1 (6 bases). This CDR3 has 13 amino acids. Germline V CDR1 and CDR2: GTSNPN, SVGIG (reference sequence). V shed 7 bases and J shed 3 bases, with 16 bases lying between them. The CDR3 region has the DNA TGTGCCTTAAACAGGGTACTAAGCTACGAGCAGTACTTC. It specifies CALNRVLSYEQYF.

The V gene is TRBV7-9, the J gene TRBJ1-1; the D gene is possibly TRBD1 (5 bases). V shed 4 bases and J shed 6 bases, with 9 bases lying between them. The CDR3 consists of 12 residues. Germline V gene data show CDR1 as SEHNR and CDR2 as FQNEAQ (reference sequence). The CDR3 region has the DNA TGTGCCAGCAGCTGGCAGGGCGCTGAAGCTTTCTTT. Translation gives CASSWQGAEAFF. Complete variable domain (other parts from reference TRBV7-9 and TRBJ1-1): DTGVSQNPRHKITKRGQNVTFRCDPISEHNRLYWYRQTLGQGPEFLTYFQNEAQLEKSRLLSDRFSAERPKGSFSTLEIQRTEQGDSAMYLCASSWQGAEAFFGQGTRLTVV.